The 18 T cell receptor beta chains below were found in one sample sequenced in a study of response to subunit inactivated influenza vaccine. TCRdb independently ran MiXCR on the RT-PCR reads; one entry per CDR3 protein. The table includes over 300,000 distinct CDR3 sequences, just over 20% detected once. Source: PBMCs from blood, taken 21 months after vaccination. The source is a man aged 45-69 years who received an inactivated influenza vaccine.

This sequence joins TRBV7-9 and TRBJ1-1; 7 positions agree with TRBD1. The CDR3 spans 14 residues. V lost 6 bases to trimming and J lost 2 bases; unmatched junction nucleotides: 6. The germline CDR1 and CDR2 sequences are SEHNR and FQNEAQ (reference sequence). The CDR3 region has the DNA TGTGCCAGCAGTACCGGGACAGCTAACACTGAAGCTTTCTTT. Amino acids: CASSTGTANTEAFF.

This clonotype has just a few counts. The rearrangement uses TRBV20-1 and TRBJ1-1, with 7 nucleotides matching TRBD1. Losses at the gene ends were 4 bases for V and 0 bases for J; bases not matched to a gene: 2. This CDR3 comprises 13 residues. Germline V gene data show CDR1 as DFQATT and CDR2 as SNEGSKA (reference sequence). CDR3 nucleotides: TGCAGTGCTAAACAGGGGCTGAACACTGAAGCTTTCTTT. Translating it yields CSAKQGLNTEAFF.

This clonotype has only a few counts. The CDR3 DNA sequence: TGTGCCATCAGTGACACTAAGCGGGGAAACAATGAGCAGTTCTTC. It specifies CAISDTKRGNNEQFF. The rearrangement links TRBV10-3 to TRBJ2-1, with TRBD2 matching over 7 bases. The V segment lost 3 bases and the J segment 5 bases; nucleotides outside the gene matches: 7. Germline V gene lookup returns CDR1 ENHRY and CDR2 SYGVKD. This CDR3 is 15 amino acids long.

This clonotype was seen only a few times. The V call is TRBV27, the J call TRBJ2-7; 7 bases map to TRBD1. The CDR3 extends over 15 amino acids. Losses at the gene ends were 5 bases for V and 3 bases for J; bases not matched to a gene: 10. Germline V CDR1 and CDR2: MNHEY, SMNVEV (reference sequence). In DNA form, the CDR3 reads TGTGCCAGCAGTATCCAGGTTGGGACAGTCTACGAGCAGTACTTC. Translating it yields CASSIQVGTVYEQYF.

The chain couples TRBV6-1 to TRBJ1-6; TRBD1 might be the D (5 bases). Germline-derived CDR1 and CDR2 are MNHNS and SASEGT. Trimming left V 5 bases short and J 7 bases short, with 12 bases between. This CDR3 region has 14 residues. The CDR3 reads CASSTTALNSPLHF. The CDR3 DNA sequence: TGTGCCAGCAGTACGACAGCGTTGAATTCACCCCTCCACTTT.

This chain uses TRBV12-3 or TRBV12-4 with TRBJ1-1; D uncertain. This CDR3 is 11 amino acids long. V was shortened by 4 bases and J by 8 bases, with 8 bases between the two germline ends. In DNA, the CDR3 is TGTGCCAGCAGTTCCAGCGGGGAAGCTTTCTTT. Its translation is CASSSSGEAFF.

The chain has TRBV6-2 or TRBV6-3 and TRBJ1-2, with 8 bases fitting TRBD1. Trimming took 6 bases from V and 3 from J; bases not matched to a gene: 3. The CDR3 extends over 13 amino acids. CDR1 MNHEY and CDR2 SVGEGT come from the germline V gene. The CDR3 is CASSPQGDYGYTF. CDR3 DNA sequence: TGTGCCAGCAGCCCACAGGGGGACTATGGCTACACCTTC.

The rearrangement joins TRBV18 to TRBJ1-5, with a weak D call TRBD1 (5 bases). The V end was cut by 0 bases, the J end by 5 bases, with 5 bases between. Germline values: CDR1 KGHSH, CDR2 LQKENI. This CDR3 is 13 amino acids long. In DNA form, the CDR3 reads TGTGCCAGCTCACCACCAGGGGATCAGCCCCAGCATTTT. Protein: CASSPPGDQPQHF.

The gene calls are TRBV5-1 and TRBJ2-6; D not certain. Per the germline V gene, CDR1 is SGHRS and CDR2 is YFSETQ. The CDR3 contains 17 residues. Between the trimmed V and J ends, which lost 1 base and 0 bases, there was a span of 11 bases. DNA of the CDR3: TGCGCCAGCAGCTTGAACCGACTCTCCTCTGGGGCCAACGTCCTGACTTTC. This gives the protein CASSLNRLSSGANVLTF.

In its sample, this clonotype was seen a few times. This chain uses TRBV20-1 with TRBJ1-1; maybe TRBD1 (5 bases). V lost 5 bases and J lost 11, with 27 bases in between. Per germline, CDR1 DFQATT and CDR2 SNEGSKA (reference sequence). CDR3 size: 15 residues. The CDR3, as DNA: TGCAGTGCTCTTGGGGGAGGGGCGCTGCCCAGAATGGCTTTCTTT. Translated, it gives CSALGGGALPRMAFF.

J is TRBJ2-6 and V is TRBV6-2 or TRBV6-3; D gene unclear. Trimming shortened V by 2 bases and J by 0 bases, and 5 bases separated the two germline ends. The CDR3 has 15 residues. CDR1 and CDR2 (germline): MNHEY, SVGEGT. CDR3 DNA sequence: TGTGCCAGCAGTTACGCGTTCTCTGGGGCCAACGTCCTGACTTTC. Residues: CASSYAFSGANVLTF.

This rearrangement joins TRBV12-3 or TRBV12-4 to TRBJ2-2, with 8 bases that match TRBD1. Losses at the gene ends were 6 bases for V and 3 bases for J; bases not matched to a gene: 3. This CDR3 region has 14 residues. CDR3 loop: CASSRGQDTGELFF. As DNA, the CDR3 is TGTGCCAGCAGCCGGGGACAGGACACCGGGGAGCTGTTTTTT.

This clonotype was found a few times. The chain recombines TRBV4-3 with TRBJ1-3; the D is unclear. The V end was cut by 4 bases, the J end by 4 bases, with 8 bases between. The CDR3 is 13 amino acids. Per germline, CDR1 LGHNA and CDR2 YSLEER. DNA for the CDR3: TGCGCCAGCAGCCCGGGTAGAGGAAACACCATATATTTT. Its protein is CASSPGRGNTIYF.

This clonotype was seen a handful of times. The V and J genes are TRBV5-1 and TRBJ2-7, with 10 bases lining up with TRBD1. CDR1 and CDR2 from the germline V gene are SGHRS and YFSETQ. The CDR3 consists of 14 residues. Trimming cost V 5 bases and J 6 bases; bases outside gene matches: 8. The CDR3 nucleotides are TGCGCCAGCAGTGAAGCCGGGACAGGGGTCGAGCAGTACTTC. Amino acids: CASSEAGTGVEQYF.

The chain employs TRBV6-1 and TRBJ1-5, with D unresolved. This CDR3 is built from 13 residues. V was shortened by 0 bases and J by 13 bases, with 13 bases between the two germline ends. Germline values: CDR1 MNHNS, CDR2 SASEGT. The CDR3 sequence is CASSEASPGSQHF. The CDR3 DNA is TGTGCCAGCAGTGAAGCGAGTCCAGGTTCACAGCATTTT.

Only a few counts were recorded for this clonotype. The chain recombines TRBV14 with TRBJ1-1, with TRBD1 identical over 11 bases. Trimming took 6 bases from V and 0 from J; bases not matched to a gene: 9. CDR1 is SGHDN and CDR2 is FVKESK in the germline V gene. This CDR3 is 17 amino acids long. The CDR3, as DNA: TGTGCCAGCAGGCATACCGGGACAGGGGGAATGAACACTGAAGCTTTCTTT. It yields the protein CASRHTGTGGMNTEAFF.

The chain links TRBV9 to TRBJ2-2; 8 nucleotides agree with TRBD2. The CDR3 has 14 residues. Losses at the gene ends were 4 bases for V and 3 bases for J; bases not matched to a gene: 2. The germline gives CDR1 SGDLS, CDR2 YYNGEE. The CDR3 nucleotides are TGTGCCAGCAGCTCGGGGGGGTACACCGGGGAGCTGTTTTTT. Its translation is CASSSGGYTGELFF.

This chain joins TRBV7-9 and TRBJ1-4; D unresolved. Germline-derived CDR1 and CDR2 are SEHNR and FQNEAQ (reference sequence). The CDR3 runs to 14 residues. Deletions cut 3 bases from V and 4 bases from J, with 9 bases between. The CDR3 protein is CASSLSQNNEKLFF. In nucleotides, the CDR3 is TGTGCCAGCAGCTTGTCACAGAATAATGAAAAACTGTTTTTT.